The sequence of this T cell receptor (beta chain) was determined in a study of T-cell memory formation after mild COVID-19. The wider study: Largely donor-specific sequence clusters came from two donors. Whole-study results and caveats: Several responding clones turned up in pre-infection memory, indicating that cross-reactive memory may have taken part. Clones from the second wave (peaking day 37) had unconfirmed SARS-CoV-2 specificity.

TCRdb independently ran MiXCR on the 5' RACE reads; one entry per CDR3 protein. Here the sample spans tens of thousands of distinct CDR3 sequences, roughly 7.2% being singletons. The length of the CDR3 is 17 residues. The germline CDR1 and CDR2 sequences are SGHTA and FQGNSA. The trim removed 4 bases at V and 3 bases at J, leaving 15 bases unmatched. This clonotype was recorded at least ten times. What it binds is not known. The sequenced sample consisted of PBMCs or a T cell subset sorted from them (not recorded which). The V call is TRBV7-2, the J call TRBJ2-7, with 7 positions matching TRBD2. The origin of this receptor is an adult who had mild COVID-19 (a few samples of this study predate the infection). Cell type and time point are not known. The CDR3 loop is CASSSPLRGRADYEQYF. In DNA, the CDR3 is TGTGCCAGCAGCTCTCCCCTACGGGGGAGGGCCGACTACGAGCAGTACTTC.